The sample holds many counts of the clone carrying this TCR beta chain. The antigen is unknown. The sample comes from a study of T-cell reconstitution after alpha-beta-depleted transplantation in children. General observations from the study: Approximately two months post-transplant, alpha-beta T cells reportedly originated from several hundred expanded graft clones.

The CDR3 runs to 15 residues. V shed 3 bases and J 6 bases; nucleotides not matched to a gene: 4. In germline, CDR1 is SGHTA, CDR2 FQGNSA. Researchers prepared the TCRbeta library using unique molecular identifiers, the study reports. In TCRdb, the PCR reads were re-called with MiXCR into one record per CDR3 protein. In the table there are more than 500,000 distinct CDR3 sequences, 10% to 12% of which are singletons. The chain joins TRBV7-2 to TRBJ2-3, with 12 bases that match TRBD2. Sequenced material: PBMCs, mostly from graft donor cells, taken 180 days after TCRalphabeta/CD19-depleted stem cell transplant. This sequence was found in a female patient aged 2 to 10 who had a stem cell transplant for aplastic anemia, so the T cells may come from the graft donor. CDR3 loop: CASSFRLAGVDTQYF. CDR3 sequence (DNA): TGTGCCAGCAGCTTTCGACTAGCGGGAGTGGATACGCAGTATTTT.